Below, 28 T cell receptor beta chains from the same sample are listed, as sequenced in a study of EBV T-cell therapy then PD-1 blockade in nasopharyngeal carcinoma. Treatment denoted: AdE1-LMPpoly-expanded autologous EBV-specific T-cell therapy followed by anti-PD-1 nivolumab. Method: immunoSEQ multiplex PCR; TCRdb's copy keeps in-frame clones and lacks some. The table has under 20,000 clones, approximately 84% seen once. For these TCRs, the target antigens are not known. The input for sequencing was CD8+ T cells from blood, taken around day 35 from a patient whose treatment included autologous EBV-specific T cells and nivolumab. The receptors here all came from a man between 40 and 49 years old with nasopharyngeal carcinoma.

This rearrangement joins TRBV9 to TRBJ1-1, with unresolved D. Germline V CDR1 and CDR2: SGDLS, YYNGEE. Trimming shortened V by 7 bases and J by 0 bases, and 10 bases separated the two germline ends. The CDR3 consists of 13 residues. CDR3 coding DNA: TGTGCCAGCTGTTTCGGCATGAACACTGAAGCTTTCTTT. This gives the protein CASCFGMNTEAFF.

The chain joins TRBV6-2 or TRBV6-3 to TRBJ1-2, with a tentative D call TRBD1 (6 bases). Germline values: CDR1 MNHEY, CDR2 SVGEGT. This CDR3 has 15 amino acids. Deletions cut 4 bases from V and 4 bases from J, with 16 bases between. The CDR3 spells CASSSSEQGLYGYTF. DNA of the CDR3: TGTGCCAGCAGTTCTTCAGAACAGGGACTCTATGGCTACACCTTC.

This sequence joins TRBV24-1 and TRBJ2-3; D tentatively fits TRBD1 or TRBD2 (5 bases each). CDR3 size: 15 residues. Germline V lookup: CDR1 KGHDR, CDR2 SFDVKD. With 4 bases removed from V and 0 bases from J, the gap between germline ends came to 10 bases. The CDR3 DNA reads TGTGCCACCAGTGAGGGGCTAGCTAGCACAGATACGCAGTATTTT. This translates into CATSEGLASTDTQYF.

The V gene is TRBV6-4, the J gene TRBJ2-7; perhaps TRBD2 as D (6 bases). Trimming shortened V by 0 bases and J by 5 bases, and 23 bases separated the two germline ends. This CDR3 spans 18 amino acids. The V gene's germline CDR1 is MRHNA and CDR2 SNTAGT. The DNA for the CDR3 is TGTGCCAGCAGTGACTCCCCGCAGTGGGAGCGGGTTATTAACGAGCAGTACTTC. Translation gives CASSDSPQWERVINEQYF.

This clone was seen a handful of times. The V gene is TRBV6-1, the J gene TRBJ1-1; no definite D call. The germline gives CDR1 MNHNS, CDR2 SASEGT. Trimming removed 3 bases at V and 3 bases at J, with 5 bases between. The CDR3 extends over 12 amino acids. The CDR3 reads CASSEQYTEAFF. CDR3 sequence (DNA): TGTGCCAGCAGTGAGCAGTACACTGAAGCTTTCTTT.

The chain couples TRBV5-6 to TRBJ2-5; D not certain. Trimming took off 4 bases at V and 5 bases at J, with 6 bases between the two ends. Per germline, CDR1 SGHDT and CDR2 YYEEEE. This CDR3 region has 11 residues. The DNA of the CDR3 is TGTGCCAGCAGCGCCGGTGAGACCCAGTACTTC. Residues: CASSAGETQYF.

The CDR3: CASSEDASGGGNEQFF. The CDR3 coding sequence is TGTGCCAGCAGTGAAGATGCTAGCGGTGGGGGGAATGAGCAGTTCTTC. The V and J genes are TRBV6-4 and TRBJ2-1, with 7 bases aligning to TRBD2. This CDR3 contains 16 residues. Germline V CDR1 and CDR2: MRHNA, SNTAGT. With 3 bases clipped from V and 7 bases from J, the junction kept 12 bases outside the gene matches.

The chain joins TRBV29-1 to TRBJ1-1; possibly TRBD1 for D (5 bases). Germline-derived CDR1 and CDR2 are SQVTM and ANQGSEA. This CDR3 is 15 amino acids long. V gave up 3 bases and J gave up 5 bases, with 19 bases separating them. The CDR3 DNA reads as TGCAGCGTTGACAGCAGGGCCCCCTCGGGAACTGAAGCTTTCTTT. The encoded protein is CSVDSRAPSGTEAFF.

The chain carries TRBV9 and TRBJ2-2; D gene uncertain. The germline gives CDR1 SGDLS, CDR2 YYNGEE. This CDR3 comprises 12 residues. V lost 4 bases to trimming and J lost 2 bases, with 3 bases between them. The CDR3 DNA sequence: TGTGCCAGCAGCCCCAACACCGGGGAGCTGTTTTTT. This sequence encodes CASSPNTGELFF.

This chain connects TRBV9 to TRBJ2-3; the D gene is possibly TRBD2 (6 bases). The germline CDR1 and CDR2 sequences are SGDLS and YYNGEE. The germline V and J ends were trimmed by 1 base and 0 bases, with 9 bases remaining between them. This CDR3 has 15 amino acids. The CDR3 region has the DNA TGTGCCAGCAGCGTACTGGGGGGAAGCACAGATACGCAGTATTTT. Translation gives CASSVLGGSTDTQYF.

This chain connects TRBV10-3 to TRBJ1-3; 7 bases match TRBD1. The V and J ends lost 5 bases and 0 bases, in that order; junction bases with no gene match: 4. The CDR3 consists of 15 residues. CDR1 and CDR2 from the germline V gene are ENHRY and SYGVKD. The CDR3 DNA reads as TGTGCCATCAGTCGGACAGGTAGCTCTGGAAACACCATATATTTT. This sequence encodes CAISRTGSSGNTIYF.

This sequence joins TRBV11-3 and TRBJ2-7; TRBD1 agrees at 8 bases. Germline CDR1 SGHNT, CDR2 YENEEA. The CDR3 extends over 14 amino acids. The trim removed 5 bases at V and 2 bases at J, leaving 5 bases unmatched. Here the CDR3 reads CASSPRQGTYEQYF. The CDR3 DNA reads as TGTGCCAGCAGCCCCCGACAGGGGACCTACGAGCAGTACTTC.

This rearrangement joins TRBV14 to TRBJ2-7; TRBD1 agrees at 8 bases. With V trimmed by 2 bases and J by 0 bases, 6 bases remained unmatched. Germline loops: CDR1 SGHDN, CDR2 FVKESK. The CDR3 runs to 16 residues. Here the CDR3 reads CASSQKWTGPSYEQYF. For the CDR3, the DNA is TGTGCCAGCAGCCAAAAGTGGACAGGGCCCTCCTACGAGCAGTACTTC.

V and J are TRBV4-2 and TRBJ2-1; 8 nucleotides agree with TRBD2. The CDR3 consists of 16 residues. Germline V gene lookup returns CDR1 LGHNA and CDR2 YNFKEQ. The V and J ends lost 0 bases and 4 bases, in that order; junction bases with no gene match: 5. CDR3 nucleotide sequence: TGTGCCAGCAGCCAAGATCCACTAGCGGATTACAATGAGCAGTTCTTC. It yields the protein CASSQDPLADYNEQFF.

The CDR3 sequence: CASSPPGYGGAGKETQYF. As DNA, the CDR3 is TGTGCCAGCAGTCCCCCGGGGTACGGGGGGGCCGGAAAAGAGACCCAGTACTTC. This chain uses TRBV4-2 with TRBJ2-5, with 8 bases lining up with TRBD2. Germline values: CDR1 LGHNA, CDR2 YNFKEQ. Trimming cost V 6 bases and J 3 bases; bases outside gene matches: 18. The CDR3 extends over 18 amino acids.

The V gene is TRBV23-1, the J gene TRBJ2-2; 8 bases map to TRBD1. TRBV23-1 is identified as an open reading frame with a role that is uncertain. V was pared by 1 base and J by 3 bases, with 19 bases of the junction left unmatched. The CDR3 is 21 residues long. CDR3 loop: CASSQYDGVGSSRGHTGELFF. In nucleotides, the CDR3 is TGCGCCAGCAGTCAATATGACGGTGTGGGTTCCAGCAGGGGGCACACCGGGGAGCTGTTTTTT.

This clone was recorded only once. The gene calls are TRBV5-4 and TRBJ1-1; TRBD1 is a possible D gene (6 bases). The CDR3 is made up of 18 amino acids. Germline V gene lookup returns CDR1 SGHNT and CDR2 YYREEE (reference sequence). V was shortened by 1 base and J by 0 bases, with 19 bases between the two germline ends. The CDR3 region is CASSLRVRRTAMNTEAFF. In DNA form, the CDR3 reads TGTGCCAGCAGCTTGAGGGTGCGTCGGACAGCCATGAACACTGAAGCTTTCTTT.

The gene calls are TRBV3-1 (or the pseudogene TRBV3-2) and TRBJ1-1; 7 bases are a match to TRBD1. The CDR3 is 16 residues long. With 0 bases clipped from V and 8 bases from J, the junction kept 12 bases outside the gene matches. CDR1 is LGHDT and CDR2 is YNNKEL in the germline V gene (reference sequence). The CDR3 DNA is TGTGCCAGCAGCCAAGAGGGGACAGATTTTTTGGCAGAAGCTTTCTTT. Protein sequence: CASSQEGTDFLAEAFF.

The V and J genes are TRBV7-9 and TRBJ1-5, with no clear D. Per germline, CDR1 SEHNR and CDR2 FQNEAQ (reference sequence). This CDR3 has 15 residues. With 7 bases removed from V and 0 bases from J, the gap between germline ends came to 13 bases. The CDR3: CASTIGGDSNQPQHF. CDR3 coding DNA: TGTGCCAGCACCATAGGTGGAGATAGCAATCAGCCCCAGCATTTT.

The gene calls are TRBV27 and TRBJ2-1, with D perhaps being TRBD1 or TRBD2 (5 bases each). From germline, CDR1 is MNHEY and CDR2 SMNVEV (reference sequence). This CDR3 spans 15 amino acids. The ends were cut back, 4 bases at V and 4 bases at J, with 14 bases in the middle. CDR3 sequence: CASSSQRDGYNEQFF. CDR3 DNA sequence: TGTGCCAGCAGTTCCCAAAGGGACGGTTACAATGAGCAGTTCTTC.

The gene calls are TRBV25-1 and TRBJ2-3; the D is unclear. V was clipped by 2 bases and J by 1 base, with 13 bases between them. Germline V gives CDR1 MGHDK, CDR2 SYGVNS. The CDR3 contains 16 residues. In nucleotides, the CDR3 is TGTGCCAGCAGTGAAGACACCCGGTTCGGCACAGATACGCAGTATTTT. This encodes CASSEDTRFGTDTQYF.

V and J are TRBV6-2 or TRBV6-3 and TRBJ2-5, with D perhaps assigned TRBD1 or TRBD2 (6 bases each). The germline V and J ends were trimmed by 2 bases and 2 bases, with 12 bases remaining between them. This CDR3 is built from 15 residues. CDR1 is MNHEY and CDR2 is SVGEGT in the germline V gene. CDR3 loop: CASSYPRDTQETQYF. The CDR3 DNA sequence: TGTGCCAGCAGTTACCCGCGGGACACTCAAGAGACCCAGTACTTC.

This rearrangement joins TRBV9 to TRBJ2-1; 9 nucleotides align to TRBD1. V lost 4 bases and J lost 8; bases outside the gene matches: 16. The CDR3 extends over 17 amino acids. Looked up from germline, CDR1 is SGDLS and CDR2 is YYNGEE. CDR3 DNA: TGTGCCAGCAGCCAAACCGGGACAGGGATTACAGGGGATGAGCAGTTCTTC. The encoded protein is CASSQTGTGITGDEQFF.

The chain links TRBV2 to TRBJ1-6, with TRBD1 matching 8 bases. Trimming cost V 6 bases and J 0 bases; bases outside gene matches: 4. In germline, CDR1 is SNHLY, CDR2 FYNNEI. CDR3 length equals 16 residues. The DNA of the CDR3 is TGTGCCAGCAGGTCCGGACAGGGCTCCTATAATTCACCCCTCCACTTT. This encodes CASRSGQGSYNSPLHF.

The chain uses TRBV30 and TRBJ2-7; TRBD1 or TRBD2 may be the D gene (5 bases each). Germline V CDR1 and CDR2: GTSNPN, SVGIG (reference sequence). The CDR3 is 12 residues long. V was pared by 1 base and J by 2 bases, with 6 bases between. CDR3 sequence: CAWSGGAYEQYF. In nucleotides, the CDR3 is TGTGCCTGGAGTGGAGGGGCCTACGAGCAGTACTTC.

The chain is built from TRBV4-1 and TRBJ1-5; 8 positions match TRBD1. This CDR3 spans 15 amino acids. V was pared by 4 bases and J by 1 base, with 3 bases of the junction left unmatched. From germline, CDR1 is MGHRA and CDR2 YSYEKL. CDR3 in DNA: TGCGCCAGCAGCCGCCGACAGGGGAGCAATCAGCCCCAGCATTTT. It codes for CASSRRQGSNQPQHF.

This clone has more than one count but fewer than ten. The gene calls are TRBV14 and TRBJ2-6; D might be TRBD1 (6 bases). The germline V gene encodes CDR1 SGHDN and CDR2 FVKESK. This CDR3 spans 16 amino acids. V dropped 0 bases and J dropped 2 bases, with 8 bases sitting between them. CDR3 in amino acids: CASSQDWGPGANVLTF. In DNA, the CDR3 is TGTGCCAGCAGCCAAGATTGGGGGCCTGGGGCCAACGTCCTGACTTTC.

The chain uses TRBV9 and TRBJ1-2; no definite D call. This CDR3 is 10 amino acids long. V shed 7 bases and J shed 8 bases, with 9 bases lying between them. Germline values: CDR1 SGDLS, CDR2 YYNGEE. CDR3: CASLRRGYTF. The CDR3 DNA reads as TGTGCCAGCCTCAGAAGAGGCTACACCTTC.